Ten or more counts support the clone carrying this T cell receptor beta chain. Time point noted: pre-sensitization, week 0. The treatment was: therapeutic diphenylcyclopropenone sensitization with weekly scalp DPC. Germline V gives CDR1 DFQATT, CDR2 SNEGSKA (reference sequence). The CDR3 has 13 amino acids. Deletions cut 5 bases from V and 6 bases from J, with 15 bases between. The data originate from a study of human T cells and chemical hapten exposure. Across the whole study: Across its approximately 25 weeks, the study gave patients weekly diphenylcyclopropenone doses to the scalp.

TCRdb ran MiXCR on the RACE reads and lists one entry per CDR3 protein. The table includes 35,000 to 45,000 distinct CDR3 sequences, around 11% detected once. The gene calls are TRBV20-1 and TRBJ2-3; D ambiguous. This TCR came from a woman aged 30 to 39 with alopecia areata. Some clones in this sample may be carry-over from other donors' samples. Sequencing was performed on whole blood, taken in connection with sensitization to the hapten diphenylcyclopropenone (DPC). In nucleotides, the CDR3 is TGCAGTGCTCCATCGGACCTCCAGGATACGCAGTATTTT. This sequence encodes CSAPSDLQDTQYF.